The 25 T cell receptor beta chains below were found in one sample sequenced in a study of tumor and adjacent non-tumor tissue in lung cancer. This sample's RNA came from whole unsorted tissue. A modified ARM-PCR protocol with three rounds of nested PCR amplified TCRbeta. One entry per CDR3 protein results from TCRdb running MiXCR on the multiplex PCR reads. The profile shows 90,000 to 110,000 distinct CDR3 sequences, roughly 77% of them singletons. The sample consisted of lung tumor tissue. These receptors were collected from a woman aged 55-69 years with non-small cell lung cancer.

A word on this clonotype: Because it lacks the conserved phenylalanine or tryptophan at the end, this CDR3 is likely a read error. The CDR3 DNA reads TGTGCCAGCAATAGAGGGACGGAGCCCTACGAGCAGTACATC. Translating gives CASNRGTEPYEQYI. The gene calls are TRBV6-2 or TRBV6-3 and TRBJ2-7; D assignment may be TRBD1 or TRBD2 (5 bases each). Germline V gene sequence: CDR1 MNHEY, CDR2 SVGEGT. V gave up 7 bases and J gave up 2 bases, with 15 bases separating them. The CDR3 extends over 14 amino acids.

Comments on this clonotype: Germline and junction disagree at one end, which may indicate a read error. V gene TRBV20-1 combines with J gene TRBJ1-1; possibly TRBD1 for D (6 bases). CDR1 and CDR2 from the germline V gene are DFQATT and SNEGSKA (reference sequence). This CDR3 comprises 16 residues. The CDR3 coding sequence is TGCAGTGCTAGAAAACAGGGTTCTCCGATGAACAGTGAAGCTTTCTTT. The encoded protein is CSARKQGSPMNSEAFF.

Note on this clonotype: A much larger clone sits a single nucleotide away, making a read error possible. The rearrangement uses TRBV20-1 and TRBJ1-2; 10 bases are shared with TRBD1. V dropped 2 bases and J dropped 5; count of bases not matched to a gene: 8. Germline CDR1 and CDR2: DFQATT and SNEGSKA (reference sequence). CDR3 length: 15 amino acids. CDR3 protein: CSARSLTGGKYGYTF. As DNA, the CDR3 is TGCAGTGCTAGAAGCTTGACAGGGGGCAAGTATGGCTACACCTTC.

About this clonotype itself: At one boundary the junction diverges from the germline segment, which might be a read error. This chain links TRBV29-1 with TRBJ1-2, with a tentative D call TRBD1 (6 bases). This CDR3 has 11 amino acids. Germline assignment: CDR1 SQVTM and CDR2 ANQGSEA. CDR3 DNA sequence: TGCAGCGCTAAGGACAGCCTTGGCTACGCCTTC. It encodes CSAKDSLGYAF. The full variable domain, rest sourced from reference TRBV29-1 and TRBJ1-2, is SAVISQKPSRDICQRGTSLTIQCQVDSQVTMMFWYRQQPGQSLTLIATANQGSEATYESGFVIDKFPISRPNLTFSTLTVSNMSPEDSSIYLCSAKDSLGYAFGSGTRLTVV.

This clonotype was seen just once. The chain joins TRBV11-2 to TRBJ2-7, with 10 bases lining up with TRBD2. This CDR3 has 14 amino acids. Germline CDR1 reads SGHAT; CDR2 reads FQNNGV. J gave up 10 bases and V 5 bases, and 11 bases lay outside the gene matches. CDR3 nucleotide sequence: TGTGCCAGCAGCAATAGCGGGGGGACCGTCGACCAGTACTTC. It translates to CASSNSGGTVDQYF.

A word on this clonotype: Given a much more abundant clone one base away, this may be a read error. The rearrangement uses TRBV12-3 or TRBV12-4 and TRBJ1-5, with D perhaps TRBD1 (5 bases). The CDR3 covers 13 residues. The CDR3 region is CSSRSGYGQPQHF. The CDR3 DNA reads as TGTTCCAGCAGATCAGGGTACGGTCAGCCCCAGCATTTT.

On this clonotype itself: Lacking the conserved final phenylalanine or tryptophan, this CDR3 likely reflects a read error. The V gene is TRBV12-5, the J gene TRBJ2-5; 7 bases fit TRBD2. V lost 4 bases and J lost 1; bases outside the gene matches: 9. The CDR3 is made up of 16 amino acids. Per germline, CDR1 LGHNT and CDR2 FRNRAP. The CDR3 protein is CASGSWTSGAQETQYS. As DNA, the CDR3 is TGTGCTAGTGGTTCGTGGACTAGTGGGGCCCAAGAGACCCAGTACTCC.

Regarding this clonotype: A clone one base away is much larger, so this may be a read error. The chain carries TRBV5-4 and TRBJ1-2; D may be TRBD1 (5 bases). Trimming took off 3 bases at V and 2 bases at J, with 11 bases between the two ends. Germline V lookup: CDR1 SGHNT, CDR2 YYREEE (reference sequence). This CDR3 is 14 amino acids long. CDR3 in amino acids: CASSSRQINYGYTF. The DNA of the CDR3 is TGTGCCAGCAGCTCGAGACAGATCAACTATGGCTACACCTTC.

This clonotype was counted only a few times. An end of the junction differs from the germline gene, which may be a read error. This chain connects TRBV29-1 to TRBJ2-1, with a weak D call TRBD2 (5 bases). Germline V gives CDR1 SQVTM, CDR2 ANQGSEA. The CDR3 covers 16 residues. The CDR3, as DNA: TGCAACGTTGAAGGTCTGGACTCCCTATCCTACAATGAGCAATTCTTC. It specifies CNVEGLDSLSYNEQFF.

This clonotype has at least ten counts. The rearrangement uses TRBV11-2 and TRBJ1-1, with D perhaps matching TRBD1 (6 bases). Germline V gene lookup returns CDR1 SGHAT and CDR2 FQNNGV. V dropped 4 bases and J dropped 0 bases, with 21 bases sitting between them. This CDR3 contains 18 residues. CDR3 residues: CASSSRGGGAQMNTEAFF. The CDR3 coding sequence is TGTGCCAGCAGCTCCCGAGGCGGGGGCGCACAAATGAACACTGAAGCTTTCTTT.

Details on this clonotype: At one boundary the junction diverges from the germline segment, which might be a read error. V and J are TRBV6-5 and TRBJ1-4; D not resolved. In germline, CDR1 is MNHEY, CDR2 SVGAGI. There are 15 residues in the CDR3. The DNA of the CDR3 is TGTGCCAGCAGTGCTCGGATAGCAACTGATGAAAAACTGTTTTTT. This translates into CASSARIATDEKLFF.

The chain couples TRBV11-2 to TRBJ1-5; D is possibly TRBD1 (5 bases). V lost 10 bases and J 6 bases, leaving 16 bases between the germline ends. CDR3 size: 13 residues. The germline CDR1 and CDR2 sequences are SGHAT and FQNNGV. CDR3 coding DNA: TGTGCCAACTCGCGGGGGAGGGGTCAGCCCCAGCATTTT. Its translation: CANSRGRGQPQHF.

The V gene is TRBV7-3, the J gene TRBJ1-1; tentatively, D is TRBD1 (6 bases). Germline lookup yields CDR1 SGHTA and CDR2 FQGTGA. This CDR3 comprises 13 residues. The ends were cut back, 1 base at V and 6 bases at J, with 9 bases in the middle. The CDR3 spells CASSLNKGAEAFF. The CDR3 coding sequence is TGTGCCAGCAGCTTAAATAAGGGGGCTGAAGCTTTCTTT.

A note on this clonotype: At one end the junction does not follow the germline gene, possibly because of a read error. The CDR3 region is CASSFTTGVPEPFF. As DNA, the CDR3 is TGTGCCAGCAGCTTCACGACAGGGGTACCTGAACCTTTCTTT. The V gene is TRBV11-2, the J gene TRBJ1-1; 8 bases align to TRBD1. The CDR3 runs 14 residues. The germline V gene encodes CDR1 SGHAT and CDR2 FQNNGV.

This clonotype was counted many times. For the CDR3, the DNA is TGTGCCAGCAGTTACTCGAGCGCGGGCTCTGGAAACACCATATATTTT. Translating gives CASSYSSAGSGNTIYF. The chain couples TRBV6-5 to TRBJ1-3; D remains unclear. V was clipped by 0 bases and J by 0 bases, with 9 bases between them. The germline V gene has CDR1 MNHEY and CDR2 SVGAGI. CDR3 size: 16 residues.

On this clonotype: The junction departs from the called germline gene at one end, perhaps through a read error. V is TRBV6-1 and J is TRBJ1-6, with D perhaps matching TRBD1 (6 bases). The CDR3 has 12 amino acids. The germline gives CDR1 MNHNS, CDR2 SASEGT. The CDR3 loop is CTSRTGKSPLYF. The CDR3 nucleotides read TGTACCAGCAGAACAGGGAAATCACCCCTCTACTTT.

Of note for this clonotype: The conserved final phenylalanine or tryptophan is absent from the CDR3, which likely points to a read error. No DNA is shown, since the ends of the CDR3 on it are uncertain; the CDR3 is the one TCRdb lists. The CDR3 reads CVSSLGGGSYNEQYI. The chain has TRBV11-3 and TRBJ2-1. The germline gives CDR1 SGHNT, CDR2 YENEEA. The CDR3 region is 15 residues in length, termini included.

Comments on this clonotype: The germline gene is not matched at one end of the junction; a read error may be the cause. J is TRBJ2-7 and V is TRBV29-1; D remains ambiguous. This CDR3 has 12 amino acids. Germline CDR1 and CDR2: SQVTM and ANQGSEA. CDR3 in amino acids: CSVSQSSYEQNF. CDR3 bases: TGCAGCGTATCACAGTCATCCTACGAGCAGAACTTC.

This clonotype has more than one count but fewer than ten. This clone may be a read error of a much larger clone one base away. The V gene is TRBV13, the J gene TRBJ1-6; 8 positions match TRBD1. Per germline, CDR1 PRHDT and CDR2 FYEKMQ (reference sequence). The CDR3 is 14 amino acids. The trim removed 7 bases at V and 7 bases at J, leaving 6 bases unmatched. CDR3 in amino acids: CASNRQGRNSPLHF. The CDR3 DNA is TGTGCCAGCAATAGACAGGGGAGGAATTCACCCCTCCACTTT.

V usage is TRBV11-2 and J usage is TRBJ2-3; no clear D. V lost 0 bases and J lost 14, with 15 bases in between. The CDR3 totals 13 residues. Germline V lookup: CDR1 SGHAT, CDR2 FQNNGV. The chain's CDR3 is CASSLEPGNTLYF. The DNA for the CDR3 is TGTGCCAGCAGCTTAGAACCAGGAAATACCCTGTATTTT.

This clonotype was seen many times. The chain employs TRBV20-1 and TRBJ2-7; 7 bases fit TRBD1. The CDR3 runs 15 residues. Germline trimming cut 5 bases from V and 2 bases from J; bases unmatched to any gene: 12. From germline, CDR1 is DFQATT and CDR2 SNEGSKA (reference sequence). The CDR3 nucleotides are TGCAGTGCTGGAAGAGGGGGCCCAAAGCCCTACGAGCAGTACTTC. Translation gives CSAGRGGPKPYEQYF.

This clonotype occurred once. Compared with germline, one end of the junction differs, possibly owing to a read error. CDR3 DNA sequence: TGTGCAAGCAGCTTGGGGAAGGGGGTGACTGAAGCTTTCTTT. Amino acid sequence: CASSLGKGVTEAFF. This chain joins TRBV5-6 and TRBJ1-1; possible D gene TRBD1, 6 bases. This CDR3 region has 14 residues. CDR1 is SGHDT, CDR2 YYEEEE, per germline.

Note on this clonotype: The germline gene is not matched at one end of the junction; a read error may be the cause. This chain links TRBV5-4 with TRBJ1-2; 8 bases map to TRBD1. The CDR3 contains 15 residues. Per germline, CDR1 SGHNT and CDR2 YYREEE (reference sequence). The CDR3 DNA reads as TGTGCCAGCAGCCCTCGGACAGGGTTAGTCTATGACTACACCTTC. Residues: CASSPRTGLVYDYTF.

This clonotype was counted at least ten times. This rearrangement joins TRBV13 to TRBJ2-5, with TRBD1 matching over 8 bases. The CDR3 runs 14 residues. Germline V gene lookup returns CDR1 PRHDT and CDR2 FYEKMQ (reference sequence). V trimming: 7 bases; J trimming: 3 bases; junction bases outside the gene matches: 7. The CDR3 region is CASNLQGEEETQYF. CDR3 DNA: TGTGCCAGCAACCTACAGGGGGAGGAAGAGACCCAGTACTTC. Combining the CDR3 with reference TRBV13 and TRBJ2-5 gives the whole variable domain AAGVIQSPRHLIKEKRETATLKCYPIPRHDTVYWYQQGPGQDPQFLISFYEKMQSDKGSIPDRFSAQQFSDYHSELNMSSLELGDSALYFCASNLQGEEETQYFGPGTRLLVL.

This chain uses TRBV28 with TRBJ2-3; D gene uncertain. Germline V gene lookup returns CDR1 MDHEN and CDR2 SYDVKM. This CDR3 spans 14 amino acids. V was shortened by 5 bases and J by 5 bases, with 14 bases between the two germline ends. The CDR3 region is CASSTRTRRDTQYF. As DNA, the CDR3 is TGTGCCAGCAGTACGAGGACGAGAAGAGATACGCAGTATTTT.